Sequencing of this TCR beta chain was carried out in a study of T cell responses to AZD1222 COVID-19 vaccine. General observations from the study: Spike-specific TCR breadth and depth grew following two AZD1222 doses. The study sampled repertoires only after the peak T cell response.

TCRdb's table, derived via immunoSEQ multiplex PCR, lists solely in-frame clones and lacks some. The sample shows 120,000 to 150,000 clones, around 88% of them seen only once. As to this clone: Antigen specificity is unknown.

The CDR3 length is 14 residues. Trimming took 6 bases from V and 7 from J, leaving 16 bases between them. Germline loops: CDR1 KGHSH, CDR2 LQKENI. The rearrangement uses TRBV18 and TRBJ1-3, with D hard to call. Source: peripheral blood, taken on day 0 of AZD1222 vaccination. The clonotype comes from an adult in good health. The DNA for the CDR3 is TGTGCCAGCTCCCTCAGTGGGGTTCCGAACACCATATATTTT. Translating it yields CASSLSGVPNTIYF. The full variable domain, its missing parts supplied by reference TRBV18 and TRBJ1-3, is NAGVMQNPRHLVRRRGQEARLRCSPMKGHSHVYWYRQLPEEGLKFMVYLQKENIIDESGMPKERFSAEFPKEGPSILRIQQVVRGDSAAYFCASSLSGVPNTIYFGEGSWLTVV.